This TCR beta chain was retrieved from a study of cytomegalovirus exposure and HLA in healthy donors. General study points: A later analysis reportedly found that, within productive TCRs, an Asian-associated ancestry cluster had fewer N-insertions than the mean observed across the approximately 600 donors.

Remarks on this clone: Its antigen is not identified.

A multiplex PCR was run with 60 Vbeta primers and 13 Jbeta primers. Sequenced by immunoSEQ multiplex PCR; TCRdb stores in-frame clones only, minus some. The table has roughly 160,000 clones, around four fifths seen once; the top ten hold over 1%. In germline, CDR1 is LNHNV, CDR2 YYDKDF (reference sequence). CDR3 length: 17 amino acids. Trimming removed 0 bases from V and 5 bases from J, with 16 bases in between. The sample consisted of PBMCs. The TCR comes from a woman aged 50 to 60 in good health and CMV-seronegative. The gene calls are TRBV15 and TRBJ2-2; D is undetermined. Here the CDR3 reads CATSRDPTRSVTGELFF. The CDR3 region has the DNA TGTGCCACCAGCAGAGACCCGACAAGATCCGTTACCGGGGAGCTGTTTTTT. The variable domain in full, with the rest retrieved from reference TRBV15 and TRBJ2-2, is DAMVIQNPRYQVTQFGKPVTLSCSQTLNHNVMYWYQQKSSQAPKLLFHYYDKDFNNEADTPDNFQSRRPNTSFCFLDIRSPGLGDTAMYLCATSRDPTRSVTGELFFGEGSRLTVL.